The clone carrying this TCR beta chain has more than one count but fewer than ten. The antigen is not known. The data stem from a study of T-cell memory formation after mild COVID-19. Study-level information: Each donor largely had its own TCR clusters.

Via MiXCR, TCRdb re-called the 5' RACE reads, giving one row per CDR3 protein. The table records more than 150,000 distinct CDR3 sequences, roughly a fifth of them present only once. Study findings and constraints: A subset of responding clones appeared in pre-infection memory, suggesting cross-reactive memory joined. Proof of SARS-CoV-2 specificity was absent for the second-wave clones that crested on day 37.

The germline V gene encodes CDR1 SGHVS and CDR2 FQNEAQ. J lost 5 bases, V lost 1 base, and 7 bases had no gene match. The CDR3 runs 16 residues. The specimen was PBMCs or a T cell subset sorted from them (not recorded which). The source is an adult woman who had mild COVID-19 (a few samples of this study predate the infection). Cell type and time point are not known. This chain links TRBV7-8 with TRBJ2-5; 10 bases map to TRBD2. CDR3 DNA sequence: TGTGCCAGCAGCTTAGGTCCTAGCGGGAGAGATGAGACCCAGTACTTC. Its protein is CASSLGPSGRDETQYF.